The sequence of this T cell receptor beta chain was determined in a study of T cell responses to AZD1222 COVID-19 vaccine (dated by TCRdb to about 2021). Broadly, across the study: Because spike-specific TCR depth and breadth did not differ between the two schedules, AZD1222 recipients who got a second dose at roughly 4 weeks were pooled with those who got a second dose at roughly 12 weeks. A total of 233 trial participants underwent TCR sequencing, of whom about 200 had received two doses of AZD1222 and around 25 had received two doses of the MenACWY control vaccine. Trial participants were enrolled by age into subgroups of 18-55, 56-69 and 70-plus years, and about 150, 27 and 61 TCR-sequenced participants, respectively, were included in these subgroups.

On this clone: Its antigen has not been determined. The sample holds no much larger clone one base away, and base qualities are not on file.

The study at large found these results: A significant rise in spike-specific TCR breadth and depth was observed after two AZD1222 doses relative to day 0 and relative to MenACWY recipients. Nearly half of unique spike-specific TCRs reportedly recognized epitopes outside regions mutated in the B.1.351 and B.1.1.7 variants. Because no day 14 peak-response samples were available, the repertoires could be characterized only after the peak T cell response. CD4 TCRs associated with the vaccine covered the entire spike protein, and the dominant responses were in regions 160-218 and 743-854. Participants were mostly white British, with more females than males. The authors suggested clonal diversity may have been underestimated. The 56-69-year group was small, and its depth increase did not reach significance, likely because of low power. Conclusions about previously exposed vaccinees are limited because only five to seven AZD1222 recipients were SARS-CoV-2 seropositive at baseline.

The CDR3 regions of human TCRbeta chains were analyzed by immunosequencing. On the authors' methods: TCRs in the repertoires were matched against a reference library of SARS-CoV-2-specific TCRs that had been generated with the MIRA antigen-specificity platform. Breadth meant the fraction of unique TCRs that were SARS-CoV-2-associated, whereas depth meant the fraction of total T cells that were SARS-CoV-2-associated. Using the MIRA data, each spike-specific TCR was assigned both to the spike region to which the TCR was reactive and to a CD4 or CD8 class. Log10-transformed breadth and depth values were compared by one-way ANOVA with Sidak's multiple comparisons tests. In its TCRdb copy, this immuneACCESS table keeps in-frame sequences only and misses some clones. Where compared with another copy, unresolved V genes explain less than half of these, and the others have no known cause. Clone size and V and J calls were adopted from that table, with D and trimming inferred from the DNA. Counted in this sample were about 100,000 clones; about 82% of them appeared once. The top ten constitute roughly 1.4% of the sample.

Reading from cysteine to phenylalanine, the CDR3 counts 15 amino acids. Left in the record is the CDR3 DNA by itself, 45 bases read in frame from the first base. V is cut by 5 bases and J by 1 base, and the space between the germline ends is 12 bases. The germline V gene provides CDR1 MDHEN and CDR2 SYDVKM. The time point label for this specimen denotes: baseline before first vaccination. Vaccinee samples came from UK trials COV001 and COV002, including a single-blind randomized controlled phase 2/3 trial of AZD1222 (ChAdOx1 nCoV-19) in healthy adults. Trial participant PBMC samples were collected at day 0 and day 28 after the second dose for TCRbeta chain sequencing.

Here the sequenced sample was peripheral blood, taken on day 0 of AZD1222 vaccination. This receptor chain uses TRBV28 and TRBJ1-3; 5 matching bases give a weak D call of TRBD1. The origin of this receptor is an adult in good health. The nucleotides read TGTGCCAGCAGTATGGCAGGGTATTCTGGAAACACCATATATTTT. Translated, this gives CASSMAGYSGNTIYF. This CDR3, with the reference TRBV28 and TRBJ1-3 proteins standing in past its ends, gives the full variable domain DVKVTQSSRYLVKRTGEKVFLECVQDMDHENMFWYRQDPGLGLRLIYFSYDVKMKEKGDIPEGYSVSREKKERFSLILESASTNQTSMYLCASSMAGYSGNTIYFGEGSWLTVV.